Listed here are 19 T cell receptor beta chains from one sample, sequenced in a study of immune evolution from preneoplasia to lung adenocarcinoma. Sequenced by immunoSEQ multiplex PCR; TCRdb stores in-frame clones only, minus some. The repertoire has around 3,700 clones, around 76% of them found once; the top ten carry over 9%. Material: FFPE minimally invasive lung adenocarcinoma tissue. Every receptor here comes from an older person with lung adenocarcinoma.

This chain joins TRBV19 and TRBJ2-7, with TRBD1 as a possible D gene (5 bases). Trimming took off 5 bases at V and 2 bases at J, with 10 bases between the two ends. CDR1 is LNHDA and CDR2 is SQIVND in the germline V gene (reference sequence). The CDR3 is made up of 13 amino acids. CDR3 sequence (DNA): TGTGCCAGTAGTCAGGGCTCGCCCTACGAGCAGTACTTC. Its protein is CASSQGSPYEQYF.

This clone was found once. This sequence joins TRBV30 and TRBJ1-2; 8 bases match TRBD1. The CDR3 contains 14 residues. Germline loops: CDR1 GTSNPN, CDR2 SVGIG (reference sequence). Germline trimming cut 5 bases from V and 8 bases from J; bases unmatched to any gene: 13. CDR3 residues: CAWGTGGRYGGYTF. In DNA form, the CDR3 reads TGTGCCTGGGGTACAGGGGGAAGATATGGAGGCTACACCTTC.

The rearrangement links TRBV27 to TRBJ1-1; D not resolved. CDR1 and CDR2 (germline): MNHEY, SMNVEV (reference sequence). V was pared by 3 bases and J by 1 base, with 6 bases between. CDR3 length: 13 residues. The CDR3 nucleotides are TGTGCCAGCAGTTTTCCAGGGAACACTGAAGCTTTCTTT. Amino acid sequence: CASSFPGNTEAFF.

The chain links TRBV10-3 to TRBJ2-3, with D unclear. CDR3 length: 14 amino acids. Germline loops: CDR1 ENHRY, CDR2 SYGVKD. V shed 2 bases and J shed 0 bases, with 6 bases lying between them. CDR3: CAISETGSTDTQYF. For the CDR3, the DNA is TGTGCCATCAGTGAGACGGGTAGCACAGATACGCAGTATTTT.

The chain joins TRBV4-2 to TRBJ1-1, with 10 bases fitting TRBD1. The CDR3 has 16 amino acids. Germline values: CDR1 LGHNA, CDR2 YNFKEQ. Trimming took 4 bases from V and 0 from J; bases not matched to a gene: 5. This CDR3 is CASSLPGQGMNTEAFF. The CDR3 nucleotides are TGTGCCAGCAGCCTGCCGGGACAGGGGATGAACACTGAAGCTTTCTTT.

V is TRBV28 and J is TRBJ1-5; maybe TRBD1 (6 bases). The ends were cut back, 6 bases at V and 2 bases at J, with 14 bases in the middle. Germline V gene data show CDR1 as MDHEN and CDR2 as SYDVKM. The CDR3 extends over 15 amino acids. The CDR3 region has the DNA TGTGCCAGCAGACCGGGGGGCGAGGGCAATCAGCCCCAGCATTTT. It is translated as CASRPGGEGNQPQHF.

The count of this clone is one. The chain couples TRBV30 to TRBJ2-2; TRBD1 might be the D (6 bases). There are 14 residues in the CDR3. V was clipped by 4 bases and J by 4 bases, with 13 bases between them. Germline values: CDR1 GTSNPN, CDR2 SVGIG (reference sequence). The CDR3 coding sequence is TGTGCCTGGACCACATACAGGGTCACCGGGGAGCTGTTTTTT. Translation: CAWTTYRVTGELFF.

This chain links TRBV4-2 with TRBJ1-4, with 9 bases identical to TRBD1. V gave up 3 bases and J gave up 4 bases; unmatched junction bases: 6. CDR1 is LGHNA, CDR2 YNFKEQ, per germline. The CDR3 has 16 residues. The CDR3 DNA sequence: TGTGCCAGCAGCCACCAACTGACAGGGGGTAATGAAAAACTGTTTTTT. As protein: CASSHQLTGGNEKLFF.

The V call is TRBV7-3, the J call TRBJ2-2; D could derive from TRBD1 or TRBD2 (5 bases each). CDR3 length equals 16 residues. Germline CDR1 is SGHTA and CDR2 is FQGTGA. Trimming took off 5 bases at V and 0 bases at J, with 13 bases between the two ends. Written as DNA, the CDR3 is TGTGCCAGCAGCACAACGGGGCCCGCGAACACCGGGGAGCTGTTTTTT. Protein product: CASSTTGPANTGELFF.

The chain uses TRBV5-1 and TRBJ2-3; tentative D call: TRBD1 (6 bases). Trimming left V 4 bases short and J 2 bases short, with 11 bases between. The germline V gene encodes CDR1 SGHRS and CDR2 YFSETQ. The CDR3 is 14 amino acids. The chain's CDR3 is CASSPGHLTDTQYF. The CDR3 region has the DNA TGCGCCAGCAGCCCGGGACACCTCACAGATACGCAGTATTTT.

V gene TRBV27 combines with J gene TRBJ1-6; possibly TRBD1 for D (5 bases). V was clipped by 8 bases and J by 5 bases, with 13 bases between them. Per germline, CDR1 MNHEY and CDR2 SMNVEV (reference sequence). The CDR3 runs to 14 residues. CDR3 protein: CASRGGRDNSPLHF. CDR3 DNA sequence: TGTGCCAGCCGGGGGGGGAGAGATAATTCACCCCTCCACTTT.

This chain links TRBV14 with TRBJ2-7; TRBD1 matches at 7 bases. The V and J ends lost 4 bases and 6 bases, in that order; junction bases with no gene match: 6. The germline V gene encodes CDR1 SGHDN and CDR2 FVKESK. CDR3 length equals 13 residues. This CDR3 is CASSRRTGFEQYF. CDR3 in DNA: TGTGCCAGCAGCCGAAGGACAGGTTTCGAGCAGTACTTC.

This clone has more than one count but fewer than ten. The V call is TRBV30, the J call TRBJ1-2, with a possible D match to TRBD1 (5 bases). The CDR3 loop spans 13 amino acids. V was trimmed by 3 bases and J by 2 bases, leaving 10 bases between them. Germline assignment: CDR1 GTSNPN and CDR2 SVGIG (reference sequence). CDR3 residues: CAWSGTGNYGYTF. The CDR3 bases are TGTGCCTGGAGCGGGACGGGAAACTATGGCTACACCTTC.

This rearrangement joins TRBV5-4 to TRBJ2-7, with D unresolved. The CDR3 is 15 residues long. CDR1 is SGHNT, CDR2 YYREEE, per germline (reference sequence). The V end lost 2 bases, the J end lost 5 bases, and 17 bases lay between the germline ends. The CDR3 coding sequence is TGTGCCAGCAGCTTAACGTCCCGGCTAGTGGACGAGCAGTACTTC. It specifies CASSLTSRLVDEQYF.

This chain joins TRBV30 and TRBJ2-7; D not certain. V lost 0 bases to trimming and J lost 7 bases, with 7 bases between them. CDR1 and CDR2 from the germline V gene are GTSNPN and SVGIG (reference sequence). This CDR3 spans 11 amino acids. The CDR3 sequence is CAWSVLREQYF. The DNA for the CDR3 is TGTGCCTGGAGTGTACTAAGGGAGCAGTACTTC.

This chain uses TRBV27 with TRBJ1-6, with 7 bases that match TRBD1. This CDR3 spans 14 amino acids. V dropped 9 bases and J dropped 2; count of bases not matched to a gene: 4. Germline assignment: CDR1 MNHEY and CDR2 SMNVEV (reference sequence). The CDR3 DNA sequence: TGTGCCAGTCGGGACAGCCCCTATAATTCACCCCTCCACTTT. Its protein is CASRDSPYNSPLHF.

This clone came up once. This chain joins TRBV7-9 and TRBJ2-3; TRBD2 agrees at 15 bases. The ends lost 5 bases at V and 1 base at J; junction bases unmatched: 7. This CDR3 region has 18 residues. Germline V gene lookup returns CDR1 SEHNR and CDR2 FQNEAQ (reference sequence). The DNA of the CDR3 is TGTGCCAGCAGCCTCGGTCGGACTAGCGGGGGGGGCACAGATACGCAGTATTTT. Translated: CASSLGRTSGGGTDTQYF. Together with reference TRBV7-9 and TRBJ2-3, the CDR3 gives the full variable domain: DTGVSQNPRHKITKRGQNVTFRCDPISEHNRLYWYRQTLGQGPEFLTYFQNEAQLEKSRLLSDRFSAERPKGSFSTLEIQRTEQGDSAMYLCASSLGRTSGGGTDTQYFGPGTRLTVL.

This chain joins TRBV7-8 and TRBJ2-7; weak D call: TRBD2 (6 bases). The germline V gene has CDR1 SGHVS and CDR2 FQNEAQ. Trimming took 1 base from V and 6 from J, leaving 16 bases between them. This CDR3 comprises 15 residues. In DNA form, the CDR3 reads TGTGCCAGCAGCTTAGTCGGAGGGGTAGGAGGCGAGCAGTACTTC. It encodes CASSLVGGVGGEQYF.

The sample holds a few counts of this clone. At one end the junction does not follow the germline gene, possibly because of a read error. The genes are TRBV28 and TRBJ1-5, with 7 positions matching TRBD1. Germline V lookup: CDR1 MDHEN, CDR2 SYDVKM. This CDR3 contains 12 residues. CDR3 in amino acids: CCGTECNQPQHF. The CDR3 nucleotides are TGCTGCGGGACAGAATGCAATCAGCCCCAGCATTTT.